This T cell receptor (beta chain) appears in the sequencing data of a study of response to subunit inactivated influenza vaccine. Trimming took 5 bases from V and 3 from J, leaving 13 bases between them. This CDR3 is built from 15 residues. Germline V gene lookup returns CDR1 SGHTA and CDR2 FQGNSA. TCRdb independently ran MiXCR on the RT-PCR reads; one entry per CDR3 protein. The sample shows 450,000 to 600,000 distinct CDR3 sequences, approximately 15% of them seen only once. Sequencing was performed on CD4+ T cells sorted from PBMCs, taken around 2 years after vaccination. This chain connects TRBV7-2 to TRBJ2-2, with D possibly matching TRBD2 (6 bases). This sequence originates from a man between 50 and 75 years old who received an inactivated influenza vaccine. The CDR3 nucleotides are TGTGCCAGCAGCCCCCCGGGAGCTTACACCGGGGAGCTGTTTTTT. As protein: CASSPPGAYTGELFF.